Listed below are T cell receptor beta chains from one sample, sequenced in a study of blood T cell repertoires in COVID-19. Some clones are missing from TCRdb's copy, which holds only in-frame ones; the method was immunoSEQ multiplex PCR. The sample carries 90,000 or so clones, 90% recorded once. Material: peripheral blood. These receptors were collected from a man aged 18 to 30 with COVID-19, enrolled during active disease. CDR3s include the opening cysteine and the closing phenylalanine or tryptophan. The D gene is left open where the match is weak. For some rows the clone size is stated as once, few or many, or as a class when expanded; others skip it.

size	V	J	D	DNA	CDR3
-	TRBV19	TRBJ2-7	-	TGTGCCAGTAGTATTACTTTCTCCTACGAGCAGTACTTC	CASSITFSYEQYF
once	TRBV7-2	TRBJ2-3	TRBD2	TGTGCCAGCAGCTTAGCGGGGACTAGTCTAGATACGCAGTATTTT	CASSLAGTSLDTQYF
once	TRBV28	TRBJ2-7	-	TGTGCCACCCAGAGACAGTCCCCCTACGAGCAGTACTTC	CATQRQSPYEQYF
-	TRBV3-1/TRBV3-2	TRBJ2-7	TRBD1	TGTGCCAGCAGCCAAGAGGGACAGGGGGGGGACGAGCAGTACTTC	CASSQEGQGGDEQYF
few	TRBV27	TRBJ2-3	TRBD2	TGTGCCAGCAGTCTAAGCGGGAGGAAGACAGATACGCAGTATTTT	CASSLSGRKTDTQYF
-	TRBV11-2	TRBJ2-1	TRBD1	TGTGCCAGCAGCCAAGGGGCCCCGAGACAGGGGTACAATGAGCAGTTCTTC	CASSQGAPRQGYNEQFF
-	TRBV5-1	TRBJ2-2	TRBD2	TGCGCCAGCAGCTTGGAGGGGACTAGCGGGAGGGTAGGCGACACCGGGGAGCTGTTTTTT	CASSLEGTSGRVGDTGELFF
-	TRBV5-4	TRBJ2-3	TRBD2	TGTGCCAGCAGCTTGGGAATAGCGGGAGGGGGCACAGATACGCAGTATTTT	CASSLGIAGGGTDTQYF
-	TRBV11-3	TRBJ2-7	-	TGTGCCAGCAGCGCAGGACTAAATTCCTACGAGCAGTACTTC	CASSAGLNSYEQYF
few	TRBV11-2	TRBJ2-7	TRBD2	TGTGCCAGCAGCTTTCAAAGACTAGCGGGAACCTACGAGCAGTACTTC	CASSFQRLAGTYEQYF
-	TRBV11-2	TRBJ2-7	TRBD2	TGTGCCAGCAGCCCGCGACTAGCGGGAGGGGGGGAGCAGTACTTC	CASSPRLAGGGEQYF
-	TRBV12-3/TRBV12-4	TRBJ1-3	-	TGTGCCAGCAGCACAGGAAACACCATATATTTT	CASSTGNTIYF
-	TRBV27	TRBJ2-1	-	TGTGCCAGCAGTTTAGGTAGAATCAATGAGCAGTTCTTC	CASSLGRINEQFF
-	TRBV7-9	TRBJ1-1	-	TGTGCCAGCAGCCTCGGGACAACGAACACTGAAGCTTTCTTT	CASSLGTTNTEAFF
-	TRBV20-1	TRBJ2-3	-	TGCAGTGCTCCCTATTCCGGGGCGCAGTATTTT	CSAPYSGAQYF
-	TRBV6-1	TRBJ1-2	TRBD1	TGTGCCAGCAGTGAGGGGACAGGTACCTATGGCTACACCTTC	CASSEGTGTYGYTF
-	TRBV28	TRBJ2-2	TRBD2	TGTGCCAGCGTTACTAGCGGGAGCTTCACCGGGGAGCTGTTTTTT	CASVTSGSFTGELFF
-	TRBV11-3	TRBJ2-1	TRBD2	TGTGCCAGCAGCTTCGGGACTAACAATGAGCAGTTCTTC	CASSFGTNNEQFF
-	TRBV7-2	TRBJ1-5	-	TGTGCCAGCAGCTCAGGGTTAGGCAATCAGCCCCAGCATTTT	CASSSGLGNQPQHF
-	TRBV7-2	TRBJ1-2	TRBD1	TGTGCCAGCAGCCCGGGACAGTGGAACTATGGCTACACCTTC	CASSPGQWNYGYTF
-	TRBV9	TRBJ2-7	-	TGTGCCAGCAGCCTAGATGTCGGGGTCTCCTACGAGCAGTACTTC	CASSLDVGVSYEQYF
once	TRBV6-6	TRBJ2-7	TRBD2	TGTGCCAGCAGCCTAGCGGGAAGTCGCGAGCAGTACTTC	CASSLAGSREQYF
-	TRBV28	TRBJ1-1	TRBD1	TGTGCCAGCACTTTAGACAGGGCAAGGCAGACTGAAGCTTTCTTT	CASTLDRARQTEAFF
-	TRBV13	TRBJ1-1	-	TGTGCCAGCAGCTTAACTCGTTGGGGGGGAACTGAAGCTTTCTTT	CASSLTRWGGTEAFF
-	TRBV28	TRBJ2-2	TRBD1	TGTGCCAGCAGTTTGTCCCTTACAGGGGCGAACACCGGGGAGCTGTTTTTT	CASSLSLTGANTGELFF